This T cell receptor beta chain was identified in a study of blood T cell repertoires in COVID-19. The length of the CDR3 is 14 residues. Germline V gene data show CDR1 as SGHTA and CDR2 as FQGNSA. V was clipped by 3 bases and J by 3 bases; unmatched bases: 3. In the source study's methods: Reference gene primer amplification gave nucleated cell count estimates. Libraries were prepared by immunoSEQ multiplex PCR; TCRdb keeps only in-frame clonotypes and omits some of them. V, J and clone size were drawn from that table, and D and trimming were deduced from the DNA. This sample yields a few hundred thousand clones, of which 80% to 90% are seen a single time; over 1% belongs to the top ten.

The rearrangement uses TRBV7-2 and TRBJ2-7, with 9 bases matching TRBD2. The clonotype was recovered from a man between 25 and 39 years old who had recovered from COVID-19. Sequenced sample: PBMCs or T cells enriched from blood (not recorded which). The CDR3 region has the DNA TGTGCCAGCAGCTTTGGGACTAGCTTCTACGAGCAGTACTTC. Amino acid sequence: CASSFGTSFYEQYF.